This T cell receptor (beta chain) appears in the sequencing data of a study of blood T cell repertoires in COVID-19. As for the study in general: The United States, Italy and Spain supplied acute and convalescent COVID-19 samples. PBMCs, B-cell-depleted T cells, or T cells were the source of the cDNA or gDNA that made up the material.

Authors' methods: Reference gene primer amplification gave estimated nucleated cell counts. The protocol was immunoSEQ multiplex PCR, while the TCRdb copy is restricted to in-frame clones and leaves out a portion. The V and J calls and the clone size are those of that table, but D and trimming were determined from the DNA. This table holds approximately 350,000 clones, more than 75% found once. Cohort 3 recovered donors had two negative PCRs, clearance, or symptom resolution. V dropped 2 bases and J dropped 1; count of bases not matched to a gene: 5. Germline lookup yields CDR1 SGHRS and CDR2 YFSETQ. CDR3 length equals 16 residues.

This chain links TRBV5-1 with TRBJ1-3, with 8 bases lining up with TRBD1. Sample: PBMCs or T cells enriched from blood (not recorded which). The sequence was collected from a woman aged 30 to 39 who had recovered from COVID-19. The DNA of the CDR3 is TGCGCCAGCAGCTTCGGGACAGGAATGTCTGGAAACACCATATATTTT. It specifies CASSFGTGMSGNTIYF. Looking up the rest from reference TRBV5-1 and TRBJ1-3 gives the full variable domain: KAGVTQTPRYLIKTRGQQVTLSCSPISGHRSVSWYQQTPGQGLQFLFEYFSETQRNKGNFPGRFSGRQFSNSRSEMNVSTLELGDSALYLCASSFGTGMSGNTIYFGEGSWLTVV.